Below, one TCR beta chain is given with its context. No antigen is known for it. The sample belongs to a study of T cell responses to AZD1222 COVID-19 vaccine. Overall study context: Second-dose intervals of approximately 4 or approximately 12 weeks were pooled.

CDR3 length equals 13 residues. The V gene's germline CDR1 is MDHEN and CDR2 SYDVKM. With 5 bases clipped from V and 11 bases from J, the junction kept 5 bases outside the gene matches. Produced via immunoSEQ multiplex PCR; TCRdb's table is partial and in-frame only. The data hold about 120,000 clones, with around 89% observed a single time. Overall study results and limits: The span of vaccine-associated CD4 TCRs extended across spike, with dominance at 160-218 and 743-854. Nearly half of unique spike-specific TCRs reportedly avoided B.1.351 and B.1.1.7 mutated regions. Spike-specific TCR repertoires showed rising breadth and depth after two AZD1222 doses.

This clonotype originated in an adult in good health. This sequence joins TRBV28 and TRBJ1-5; 11 nucleotides match TRBD1. The input for sequencing was peripheral blood, taken on day 0 of AZD1222 vaccination. CDR3 in DNA: TGTGCCAGCAGTGGGACAGGGGGTGAGGCCCAGCATTTT. Protein: CASSGTGGEAQHF.